Sequencing of this T cell receptor beta chain was carried out in a study of T cell clonality in common variable immunodeficiency. Study-wide results and caveats: TCRbeta clonality was increased in CVID versus healthy controls. Reportedly, TCR beta sequences from common variable immunodeficiency showed fewer deletions and N-nucleotide insertions. Shared TCRbeta clones were fewer between CVID subjects than controls.

The length of the CDR3 is 15 residues. Germline CDR1 is SEHNR and CDR2 is FQNEAQ (reference sequence). J lost 2 bases, V lost 5 bases, and 4 bases had no gene match. Equal genomic DNA amounts from CVID and control samples were sequenced. TCRdb's table, derived via immunoSEQ multiplex PCR, lists solely in-frame clones and lacks some. Sampling found roughly 60,000 clones, none seen once. There are a few counts of this clone. What it binds is unknown. The sequence runs out 3 residues before the end of the CDR3; the remainder is reconstructed from the germline J gene. The rearrangement uses TRBV7-9 and TRBJ2-5; 11 bases fit TRBD2. The TCR sequence derives from a person aged 18 to 70 in good health. Source material: peripheral blood mononuclear cells. The covered CDR3 bases are TGTGCCAGCAGCACTACTAGCGGGAGACAAGAGACC. Amino acids: CASSTTSGRQET. The entire CDR3 reads CASSTTSGRQETQYF. Based on the CDR3 plus reference TRBV7-9 and TRBJ2-5, the full variable domain is DTGVSQNPRHKITKRGQNVTFRCDPISEHNRLYWYRQTLGQGPEFLTYFQNEAQLEKSRLLSDRFSAERPKGSFSTLEIQRTEQGDSAMYLCASSTTSGRQETQYFGPGTRLLVL.